The 13 T cell receptor beta chains in this list originate from one sample, sequenced in a study of PD-1 blockade in classical Hodgkin lymphoma (TCRdb year 2020). This specimen's time point label, per the study, means: cycle 1 day 1 (C1D1), immediately before nivolumab initiation. Every trial patient had relapsed after autologous stem cell transplantation, and cohorts A, B and C differed in prior brentuximab vedotin exposure. Libraries were constructed by the immunoSEQ multiplex PCR assay. Here the immuneACCESS table is served through TCRdb, limited to in-frame sequences with V and J called. Missing clones are a known gap in these copies; in checked studies unresolved V genes cover under half, and the rest lacks a known reason. This sample has 45,000 or so clones in its table, and around 70% of those were observed once. Approximately 9.9% of the sample rests with the top ten. The specimen comprised peripheral blood mononuclear cells (PBMCs), sampled at baseline. All receptors derive from a human donor with classical Hodgkin lymphoma.

This chain uses TRBV28 with TRBJ1-2; TRBD1 agrees at 8 bases. This CDR3 is built from 13 residues. Trimming removed 4 bases from V and 6 bases from J; junction bases left unmatched: 4. Germline V CDR1 and CDR2: MDHEN, SYDVKM. In DNA, the CDR3 is TGTGCCAGCAGTTCAGGGGGCTACGATGGCTACACCTTC. This gives the protein CASSSGGYDGYTF.

In this sample, this clone turned up a few times. V is TRBV2 and J is TRBJ1-2, with 8 bases identical to TRBD1. The CDR3 runs to 14 residues. CDR1 and CDR2 from the germline V gene are SNHLY and FYNNEI. V gave up 7 bases and J gave up 5 bases; unmatched junction bases: 9. For the CDR3, the DNA is TGTGCCAGCATTCCCCAGGGGGCGGGTTATGGCTACACCTTC. Translated, it gives CASIPQGAGYGYTF.

This clone was counted a few times. The J gene is TRBJ2-2, the V gene TRBV27; D unclear. The CDR3 spans 15 residues. The ends were cut back, 0 bases at V and 6 bases at J, with 11 bases in the middle. Germline values: CDR1 MNHEY, CDR2 SMNVEV (reference sequence). The CDR3 is CASSLSAPGAGELFF. The CDR3 bases are TGTGCCAGCAGTTTATCGGCACCGGGCGCCGGGGAGCTGTTTTTT.

Relative to its sample, this clone is medium-sized (0.01 to 0.1%). This rearrangement joins TRBV4-2 to TRBJ2-7, with 10 bases identical to TRBD2. Germline V gene lookup returns CDR1 LGHNA and CDR2 YNFKEQ. CDR3 length: 17 residues. V was pared by 0 bases and J by 4 bases, with 9 bases of the junction left unmatched. CDR3 loop: CASSQEAASGRGYEQYF. CDR3 nucleotides: TGTGCCAGCAGCCAAGAAGCAGCTAGCGGGAGAGGGTACGAGCAGTACTTC.

This rearrangement joins TRBV6-5 to TRBJ2-5; 8 bases match TRBD1. The last part of the DNA fits TRBJ2-7 better; the J call may be wrong. The CDR3 runs 13 residues. Looked up from germline, CDR1 is MNHEY and CDR2 is SVGAGI. This CDR3 is CASSSLQGDEQYF. CDR3 nucleotides: TGTGCCAGCAGTTCCCTACAGGGGGACGAGCAGTACTTC.

The genes are TRBV4-2 and TRBJ2-4; unclear D gene. V lost 0 bases to trimming and J lost 3 bases, with 9 bases between them. This CDR3 spans 15 amino acids. The germline gives CDR1 LGHNA, CDR2 YNFKEQ. The CDR3, as DNA: TGTGCCAGCAGCCAAGACCGACCGAGCAAAAACATTCAGTACTTC. This sequence encodes CASSQDRPSKNIQYF.

This clone was detected once. The chain recombines TRBV18 with TRBJ1-2; 9 nucleotides agree with TRBD1. Germline V CDR1 and CDR2: KGHSH, LQKENI. J was trimmed by 4 bases and V by 3 bases; bases with no gene match: 6. This CDR3 is 15 amino acids long. Written as DNA, the CDR3 is TGTGCCAGCTCACCCTTCGGACAGGGGTTCTATGGCTACACCTTC. Its protein product is CASSPFGQGFYGYTF.

The V gene is TRBV5-1, the J gene TRBJ1-1; 10 nucleotides agree with TRBD1. Germline V gene lookup returns CDR1 SGHRS and CDR2 YFSETQ. V dropped 4 bases and J dropped 2; count of bases not matched to a gene: 11. The CDR3 contains 17 residues. Written as DNA, the CDR3 is TGCGCCAGCAGCCAGACCCGGACAGGGGGAGGAAACACTGAAGCTTTCTTT. Its protein product is CASSQTRTGGGNTEAFF.

The chain uses TRBV5-1 and TRBJ1-2, with 8 bases identical to TRBD1. With V trimmed by 0 bases and J by 2 bases, 3 bases remained unmatched. This CDR3 contains 15 residues. The germline V gene encodes CDR1 SGHRS and CDR2 YFSETQ. Here the CDR3 reads CASSLGPGGNYGYTF. The CDR3, as DNA: TGCGCCAGCAGCTTGGGTCCAGGGGGCAACTATGGCTACACCTTC.

The rearrangement links TRBV6-5 to TRBJ1-5, with TRBD1 matching 12 bases. The CDR3 contains 16 residues. V was pared by 4 bases and J by 6 bases, with 7 bases of the junction left unmatched. Germline V CDR1 and CDR2: MNHEY, SVGAGI. The CDR3 nucleotides read TGTGCCAGCAGTTTAACCGGGACAGGGGGCCCTCAGCCCCAGCATTTT. Its protein product is CASSLTGTGGPQPQHF.

The genes are TRBV10-3 and TRBJ2-1, with D perhaps assigned TRBD1 or TRBD2 (6 bases each). Trimming left V 10 bases short and J 7 bases short, with 17 bases between. The germline V gene encodes CDR1 ENHRY and CDR2 SYGVKD. The CDR3 is 13 residues long. The CDR3: CATSIRGANEQFF. Here the CDR3 DNA reads TGTGCCACCAGCATAAGGGGGGCGAATGAGCAGTTCTTC.

This sequence joins TRBV5-4 and TRBJ2-1; TRBD2 might be the D (6 bases). Germline assignment: CDR1 SGHNT and CDR2 YYREEE (reference sequence). V lost 5 bases and J 5 bases, leaving 17 bases between the germline ends. The CDR3 is 15 amino acids. Written as DNA, the CDR3 is TGTGCCAGCAGGTTATCGGGGGAAAGGAACAATGAGCAGTTCTTC. Translating gives CASRLSGERNNEQFF. Using reference TRBV5-4 and TRBJ2-1 for the parts outside the CDR3, the full variable domain is ETGVTQSPTHLIKTRGQQVTLRCSSQSGHNTVSWYQQALGQGPQFIFQYYREEENGRGNFPPRFSGLQFPNYSSELNVNALELDDSALYLCASRLSGERNNEQFFGPGTRLTVL.

The chain uses TRBV11-3 and TRBJ2-7; 7 positions agree with TRBD2. Germline trimming cut 2 bases from V and 6 bases from J; bases unmatched to any gene: 13. Germline CDR1 and CDR2: SGHNT and YENEEA. This CDR3 region has 16 residues. This chain's CDR3 is CASSLLAGVWQGEQYF. CDR3 in DNA: TGTGCCAGCAGCTTACTCGCGGGAGTCTGGCAAGGCGAGCAGTACTTC.